The clone carrying this TCR beta chain showed up many times. Its antigen remains unidentified. This sample is part of a study of post-analysis software for immune sequencing data. Libraries were made from TCR beta cDNA, and they carried unique molecular identifiers. One entry per CDR3 protein results from TCRdb running MiXCR on the PCR reads. The sample lists around 200,000 distinct CDR3 sequences; approximately 30% were seen once. Germline V gives CDR1 DFQATT, CDR2 SNEGSKA (reference sequence). This CDR3 contains 14 residues. Trimming at V came to 5 bases and at J to 6 bases, leaving 9 bases not matched to a gene. Overall study results and limits: When patients were compared with controls, about 5 TRBV segments were more frequent, TRBV5-6, TRBV5-1 and TRBV20-1 among them. Samples prepared in the same batch strongly co-clustered by F measure.

Sequenced input: blood. The chain employs TRBV20-1 and TRBJ2-1; 8 nucleotides align to TRBD2. The sequence came from a girl aged 2 to 17 with multiple sclerosis. DNA for the CDR3: TGCAGTGCTTCCTCCGGGACTAGTGGCAATGAGCAGTTCTTC. Its translation: CSASSGTSGNEQFF.